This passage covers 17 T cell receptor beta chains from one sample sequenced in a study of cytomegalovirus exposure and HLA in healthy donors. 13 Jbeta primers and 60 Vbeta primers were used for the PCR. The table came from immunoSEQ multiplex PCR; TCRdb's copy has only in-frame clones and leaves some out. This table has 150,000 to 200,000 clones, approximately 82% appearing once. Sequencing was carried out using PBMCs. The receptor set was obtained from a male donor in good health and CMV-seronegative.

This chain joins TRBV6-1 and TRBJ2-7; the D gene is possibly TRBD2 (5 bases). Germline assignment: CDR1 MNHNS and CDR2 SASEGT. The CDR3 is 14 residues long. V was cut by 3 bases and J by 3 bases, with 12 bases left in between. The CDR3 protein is CASSDLLVYYEQYF. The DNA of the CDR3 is TGTGCCAGCAGTGATTTACTAGTCTACTACGAGCAGTACTTC.

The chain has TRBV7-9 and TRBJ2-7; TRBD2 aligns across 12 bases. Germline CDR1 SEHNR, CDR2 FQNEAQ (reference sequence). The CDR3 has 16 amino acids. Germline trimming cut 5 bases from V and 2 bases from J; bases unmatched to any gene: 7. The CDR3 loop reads CASSPPLAGGTYEQYF. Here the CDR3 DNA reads TGTGCCAGCAGCCCCCCGCTAGCGGGAGGGACCTACGAGCAGTACTTC.

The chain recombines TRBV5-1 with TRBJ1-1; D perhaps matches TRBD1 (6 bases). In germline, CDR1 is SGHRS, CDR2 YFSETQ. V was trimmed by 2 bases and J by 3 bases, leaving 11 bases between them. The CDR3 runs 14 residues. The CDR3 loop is CASSFHPGDTEAFF. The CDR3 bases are TGCGCCAGCAGCTTCCACCCAGGGGACACTGAAGCTTTCTTT.

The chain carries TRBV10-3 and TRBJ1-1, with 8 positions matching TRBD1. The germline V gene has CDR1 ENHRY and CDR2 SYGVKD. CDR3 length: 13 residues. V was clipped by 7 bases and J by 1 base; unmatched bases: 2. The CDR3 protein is CAITGTGNTEAFF. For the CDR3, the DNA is TGTGCCATCACCGGGACAGGGAACACTGAAGCTTTCTTT.

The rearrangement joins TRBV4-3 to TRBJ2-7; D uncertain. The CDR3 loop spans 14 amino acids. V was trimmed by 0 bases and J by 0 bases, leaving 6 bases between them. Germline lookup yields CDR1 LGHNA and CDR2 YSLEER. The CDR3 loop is CASSQEHPSYEQYF. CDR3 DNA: TGCGCCAGCAGCCAAGAACACCCCTCCTACGAGCAGTACTTC.

Written as DNA, the CDR3 is TGTGCCAGCAGCTCTCGGGGTAGCGGGGGAGAGACCCAGTACTTC. Its protein product is CASSSRGSGGETQYF. The genes are TRBV7-6 and TRBJ2-5, with 9 nucleotides matching TRBD2. The CDR3 has 15 residues. V gave up 4 bases and J gave up 4 bases; unmatched junction bases: 7. The germline V gene has CDR1 SGHVS and CDR2 FNYEAQ. Full variable domain (remainder filled in from reference TRBV7-6 and TRBJ2-5): GAGVSQSPRYKVTKRGQDVALRCDPISGHVSLYWYRQALGQGPEFLTYFNYEAQQDKSGLPNDRFSAERPEGSISTLTIQRTEQRDSAMYRCASSSRGSGGETQYFGPGTRLLVL.

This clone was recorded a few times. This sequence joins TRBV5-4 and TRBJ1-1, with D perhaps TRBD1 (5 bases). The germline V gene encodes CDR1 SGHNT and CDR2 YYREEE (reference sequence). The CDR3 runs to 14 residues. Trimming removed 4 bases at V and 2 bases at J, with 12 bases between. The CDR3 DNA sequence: TGTGCCAGCAGCCCCCCGACAGAAAACACTGAAGCTTTCTTT. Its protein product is CASSPPTENTEAFF.

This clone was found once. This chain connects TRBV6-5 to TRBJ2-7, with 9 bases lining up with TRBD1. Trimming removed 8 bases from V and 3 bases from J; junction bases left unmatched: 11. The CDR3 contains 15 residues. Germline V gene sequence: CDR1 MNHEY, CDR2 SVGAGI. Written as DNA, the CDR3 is TGTGCCAGCCTCGTAGGGGACAGGGTCTTCTACGAGCAGTACTTC. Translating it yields CASLVGDRVFYEQYF.

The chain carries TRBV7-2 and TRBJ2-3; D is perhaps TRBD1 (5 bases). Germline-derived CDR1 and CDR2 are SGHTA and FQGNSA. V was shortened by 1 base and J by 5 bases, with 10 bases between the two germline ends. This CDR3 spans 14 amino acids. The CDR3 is CASSLVSGIDTQYF. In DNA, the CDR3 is TGTGCCAGCAGCTTAGTGTCAGGGATAGATACGCAGTATTTT.

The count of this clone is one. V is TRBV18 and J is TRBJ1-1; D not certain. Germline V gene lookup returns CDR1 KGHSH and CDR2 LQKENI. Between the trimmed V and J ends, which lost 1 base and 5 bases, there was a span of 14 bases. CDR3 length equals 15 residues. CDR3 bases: TGTGCCAGCTCACCACTTCCGGGGTCCGGAACTGAAGCTTTCTTT. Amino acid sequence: CASSPLPGSGTEAFF.

The CDR3: CASSQGYNYGYTF. Here the CDR3 DNA reads TGTGCCAGCAGTCAGGGGTATAACTATGGCTACACCTTC. The chain links TRBV6-4 to TRBJ1-2; D is perhaps TRBD1 (6 bases). The CDR3 loop spans 13 amino acids. CDR1 is MRHNA and CDR2 is SNTAGT in the germline V gene. Trimming shortened V by 5 bases and J by 1 base, and 8 bases separated the two germline ends.

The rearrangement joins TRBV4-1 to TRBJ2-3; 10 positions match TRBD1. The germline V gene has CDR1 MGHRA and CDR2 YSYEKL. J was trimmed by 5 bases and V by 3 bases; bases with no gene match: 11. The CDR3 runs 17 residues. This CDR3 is CASSQPRQGASEDTQYF. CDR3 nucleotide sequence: TGCGCCAGCAGCCAGCCTCGACAGGGGGCATCGGAAGATACGCAGTATTTT.

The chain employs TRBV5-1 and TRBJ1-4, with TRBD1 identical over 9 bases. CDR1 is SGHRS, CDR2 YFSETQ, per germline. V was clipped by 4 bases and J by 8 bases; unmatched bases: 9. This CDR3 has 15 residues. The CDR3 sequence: CASSPATGGPEKLFF. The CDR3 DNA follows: TGCGCCAGCAGCCCGGCGACAGGGGGGCCGGAAAAACTGTTTTTT.

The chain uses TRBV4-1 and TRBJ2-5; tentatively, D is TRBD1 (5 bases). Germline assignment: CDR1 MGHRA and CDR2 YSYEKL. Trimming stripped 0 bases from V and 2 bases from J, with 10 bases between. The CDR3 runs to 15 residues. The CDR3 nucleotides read TGCGCCAGCAGCCAAGATATAGGGGTTCAAGAGACCCAGTACTTC. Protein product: CASSQDIGVQETQYF.

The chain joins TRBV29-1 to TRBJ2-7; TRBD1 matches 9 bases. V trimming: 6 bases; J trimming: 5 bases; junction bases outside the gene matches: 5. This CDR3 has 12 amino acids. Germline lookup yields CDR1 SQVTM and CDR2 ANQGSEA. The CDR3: CSVGDRVDEQYF. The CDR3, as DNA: TGCAGCGTGGGGGACAGGGTAGACGAGCAGTACTTC.

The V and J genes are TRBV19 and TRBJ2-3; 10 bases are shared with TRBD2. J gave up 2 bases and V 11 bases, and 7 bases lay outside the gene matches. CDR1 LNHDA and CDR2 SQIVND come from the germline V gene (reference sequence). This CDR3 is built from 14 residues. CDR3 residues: CASESGRDTDTQYF. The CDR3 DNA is TGTGCCTCCGAAAGCGGGAGGGACACAGATACGCAGTATTTT.

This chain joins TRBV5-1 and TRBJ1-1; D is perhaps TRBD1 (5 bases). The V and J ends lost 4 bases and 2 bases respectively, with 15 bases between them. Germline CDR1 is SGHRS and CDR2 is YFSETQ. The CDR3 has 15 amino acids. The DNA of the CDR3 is TGCGCCAGCAGCGCAAACCGACAGCACAACACTGAAGCTTTCTTT. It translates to CASSANRQHNTEAFF.